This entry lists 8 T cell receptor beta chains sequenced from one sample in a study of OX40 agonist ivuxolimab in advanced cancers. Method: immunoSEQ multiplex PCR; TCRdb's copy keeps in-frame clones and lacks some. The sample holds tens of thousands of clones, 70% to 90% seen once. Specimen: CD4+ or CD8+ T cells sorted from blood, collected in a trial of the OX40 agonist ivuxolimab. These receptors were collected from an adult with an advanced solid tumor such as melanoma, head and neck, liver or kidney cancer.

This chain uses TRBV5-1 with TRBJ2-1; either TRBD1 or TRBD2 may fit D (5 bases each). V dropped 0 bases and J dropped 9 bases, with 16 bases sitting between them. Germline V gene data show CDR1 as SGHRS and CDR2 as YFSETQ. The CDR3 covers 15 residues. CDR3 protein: CASSLGGSYPGEQFF. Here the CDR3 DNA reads TGCGCCAGCAGCTTGGGGGGGTCTTACCCGGGTGAGCAGTTCTTC.

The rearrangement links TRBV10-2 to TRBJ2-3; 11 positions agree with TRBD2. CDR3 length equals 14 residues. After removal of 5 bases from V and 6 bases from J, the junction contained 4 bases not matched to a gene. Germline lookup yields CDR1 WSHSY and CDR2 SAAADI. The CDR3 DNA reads TGCGCCAGCAGTTTAGCGGGAGGGGGGGATACGCAGTATTTT. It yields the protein CASSLAGGGDTQYF.

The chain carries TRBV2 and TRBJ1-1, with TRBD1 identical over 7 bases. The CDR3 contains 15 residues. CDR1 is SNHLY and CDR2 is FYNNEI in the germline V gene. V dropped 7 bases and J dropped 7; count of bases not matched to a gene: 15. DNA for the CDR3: TGTGCCAGCACCCCCCAGGGCAGGGGGGTCGGTGAAGCTTTCTTT. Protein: CASTPQGRGVGEAFF.

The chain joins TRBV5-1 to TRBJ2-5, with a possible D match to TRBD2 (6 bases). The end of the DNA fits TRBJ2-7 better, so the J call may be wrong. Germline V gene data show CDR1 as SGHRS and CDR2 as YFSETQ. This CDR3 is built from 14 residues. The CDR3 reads CASSLAGEAYEQYF. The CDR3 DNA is TGCGCCAGCAGCTTGGCGGGGGAAGCCTACGAGCAGTACTTC.

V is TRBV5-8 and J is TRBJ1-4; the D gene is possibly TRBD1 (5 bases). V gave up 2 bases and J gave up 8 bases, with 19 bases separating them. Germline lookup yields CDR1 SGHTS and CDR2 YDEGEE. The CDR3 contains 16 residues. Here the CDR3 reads CASSLPGAGTREKLFF. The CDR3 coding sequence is TGTGCCAGCAGCTTACCCGGGGCAGGGACGAGGGAAAAACTGTTTTTT.

CDR3 DNA: TGTGCCAGCAGCACTGAGGTAGGGGGCGCGGATACGCAGTATTTT. Amino acid sequence: CASSTEVGGADTQYF. This chain joins TRBV6-1 and TRBJ2-3; 7 nucleotides match TRBD1. The CDR3 runs 15 residues. Germline V lookup: CDR1 MNHNS, CDR2 SASEGT. Trimming cost V 6 bases and J 6 bases; bases outside gene matches: 12.

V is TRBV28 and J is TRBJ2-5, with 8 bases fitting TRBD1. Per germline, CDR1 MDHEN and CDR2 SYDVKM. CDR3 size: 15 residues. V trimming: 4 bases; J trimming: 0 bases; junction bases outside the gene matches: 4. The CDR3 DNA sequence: TGTGCCAGCAGTTCCGACAGGGGATACCAAGAGACCCAGTACTTC. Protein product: CASSSDRGYQETQYF. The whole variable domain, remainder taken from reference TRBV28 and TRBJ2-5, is DVKVTQSSRYLVKRTGEKVFLECVQDMDHENMFWYRQDPGLGLRLIYFSYDVKMKEKGDIPEGYSVSREKKERFSLILESASTNQTSMYLCASSSDRGYQETQYFGPGTRLLVL.

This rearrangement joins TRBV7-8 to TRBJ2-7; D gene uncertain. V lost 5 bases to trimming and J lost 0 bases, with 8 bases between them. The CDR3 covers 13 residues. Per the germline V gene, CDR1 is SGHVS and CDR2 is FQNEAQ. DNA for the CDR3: TGTGCCAGCAGCACTCTTCTCTCCTACGAGCAGTACTTC. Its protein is CASSTLLSYEQYF.